This record concerns one T cell receptor (beta chain) sequence. While infection was still active, Seattle patients were enrolled and then followed longitudinally. This entry belongs to a study of blood T cell repertoires in COVID-19. As for the study in general: In each case, the material was cDNA or gDNA derived from T cells, B-cell-depleted T cells, or PBMCs.

As handled by the study authors: Cell counts per sample came from amplifying reference gene primers. Repertoires were generated with immunoSEQ multiplex PCR, while TCRdb's copy carries only in-frame clones and drops some. D and trimming come from the DNA, and the V and J calls and clone size come from that table. This table has about 170,000 clones, approximately 87% appearing once. This CDR3 is built from 14 residues. Germline V lookup: CDR1 LGHNA, CDR2 YSLEER. The J segment lost 4 bases and the V segment lost 4 bases, leaving 3 bases of the junction unmatched. The receptor's source is a woman aged 55-70 years with COVID-19, enrolled during active disease. The V call is TRBV4-3, the J call TRBJ2-5; TRBD1 agrees at 10 bases. The sample consisted of peripheral blood. CDR3: CASSRGDRGETQYF. CDR3 nucleotide sequence: TGCGCCAGCAGCCGAGGGGACAGGGGAGAGACCCAGTACTTC.